Listed below are T cell receptor beta chains from one sample, sequenced in a study of shared clonotypes between healthy human individuals. Clones were read by immunoSEQ multiplex PCR, and TCRdb kept only the in-frame ones, dropping some. The table includes about 460,000 clones, around 77% detected once. Sequencing was carried out using PBMCs. The origin of the receptors is a woman in her forties in good health. Some clones in this sample may be carry-over from other donors' samples. Each CDR3 is given with its conserved first and last residue. D genes are given only for firm matches. The size entry is marked missing in some rows and otherwise reads once, few, many or a size class.

>.|TRBJ1-5|once|TRBV4-1
TGCGCCAGCAGCCAAGATCCCCGGCCCGGGATTAGCAATCAGCCCCAGCATTTT
CASSQDPRPGISNQPQHF
>TRBD1|TRBJ2-4|.|TRBV30
TGTGCCTGGAGTGAACAGGGGAAGGCGGACATTCAGTACTTC
CAWSEQGKADIQYF
>TRBD2|TRBJ2-7|many|TRBV4-2
TGTGCCAGCAACACCGGGGGGGAGTCCTCCGAGCAGTACTTC
CASNTGGESSEQYF
>TRBD1|TRBJ2-2|.|TRBV2
TGTGCCAGCAACCAGGGACAGCCGGGCACCGGGGAGCTGTTTTTT
CASNQGQPGTGELFF
>.|TRBJ2-5|.|TRBV5-1
TGCGCCAGCAGCTTGGCAGGAACTAGCCAAGAGACCCAGTACTTC
CASSLAGTSQETQYF
>.|TRBJ1-2|.|TRBV27
TGTGCCAGCAGTTCTGCCGAAACCCGAAACTATGGCTACACCTTC
CASSSAETRNYGYTF
>TRBD1|TRBJ2-1|.|TRBV18
TGTGCCAGCTCACCGCTTACAGGGGGCGCCTACAATGAGCAGTTCTTC
CASSPLTGGAYNEQFF
>.|TRBJ2-4|.|TRBV19
TGTGCCAGTAATAGGGACGTAACCAAAAACATTCAGTACTTC
CASNRDVTKNIQYF
>.|TRBJ1-2|.|TRBV5-1
TGCGCCAGCAGCGACAGACAGACCGGAGGGTATGGCTACACCTTC
CASSDRQTGGYGYTF
>.|TRBJ2-7|.|TRBV5-6
TGTGCCAGCAGCCCTGCGAGTTGGTCCCACGAGCAGTACTTC
CASSPASWSHEQYF
>TRBD1|TRBJ1-3|few|TRBV6-1
TGTGCCAGCAGTGAAGTAATGCAGGGGGGAGACACCATATATTTT
CASSEVMQGGDTIYF
>.|TRBJ2-5|.|TRBV9
TGTGCCAGCAGCGGGGGGGTACAAGAGACCCAGTACTTC
CASSGGVQETQYF
>.|TRBJ2-2|.|TRBV5-6
TGTGCCAGCAGCTTGGACCCCTCGAACGAGTACACCGGGGAGCTGTTTTTT
CASSLDPSNEYTGELFF
>.|TRBJ1-2|.|TRBV28
TGTGCCAGCAGTTTATTGAATGGGTACTATGGCTACACCTTC
CASSLLNGYYGYTF
>.|TRBJ2-2|.|TRBV7-9
TGTGCCAGCAGCTTAGTGTGGAGCAGGAACACCGGGGAGCTGTTTTTT
CASSLVWSRNTGELFF
>TRBD2|TRBJ2-7|.|TRBV18
TGTGCCAGCTCACCAAAAGCGGGAGGCTCCTACGAGCAGTACTTC
CASSPKAGGSYEQYF
>.|TRBJ2-5|.|TRBV7-9
TGTGCCAGCAGCTTGAACGGGTTGGAGACCCAGTACTTC
CASSLNGLETQYF
>TRBD1|TRBJ2-7|few|TRBV29-1
TGCAGCGTTGGACAGGGAAATATGTACTACGAGCAGTACTTC
CSVGQGNMYYEQYF
>TRBD2|TRBJ2-7|.|TRBV5-1
TGCGCCAGCAAACTAGCGGGAGTCTACGAGCAGTACTTC
CASKLAGVYEQYF
>.|TRBJ1-5|once|TRBV6-1
TGTGCCAGCAGTGAAGTTGCAGGGGAGGAGCAGCCCCAGCATTTT
CASSEVAGEEQPQHF
>.|TRBJ1-1|.|TRBV11-2
TGTGCCAGCAGCTTCGACAGTCGGACTGAAGCTTTCTTT
CASSFDSRTEAFF
>.|TRBJ2-1|.|TRBV19
TGTGCCAGTAGTATCCTTTGGTCAGGGGCCTACAATGGGCAGTTCTTC
CASSILWSGAYNGQFF
>TRBD2|TRBJ2-1|.|TRBV28
TGTGCCAGCAGTTTAGTCCTAGCGGAATACAATGAGCAGTTCTTC
CASSLVLAEYNEQFF
>.|TRBJ2-7|.|TRBV18
TGTGCCAGCTCTCCTGCTAGCTTGGGTCACTACGAGCAGTACTTC
CASSPASLGHYEQYF
>.|TRBJ2-1|.|TRBV21-1
TGTGCCAGCAGCAGTAAGCGCTGTGTTTGTTGTGAGCAGTTCTTC
CASSSKRCVCCEQFF
>.|TRBJ1-4|.|TRBV25-1
TGTGCCAGCAGCGCGACAGGAAAGGAAAAACTGTTTTTT
CASSATGKEKLFF
>TRBD1|TRBJ2-2|.|TRBV5-1
TGCGCCAGCAGCTTGACGGACAGGGGGCTGGCCGGGGAGCTGTTTTTT
CASSLTDRGLAGELFF
>.|TRBJ2-7|.|TRBV9
TGTGCCAGCAGCGTAGGGCAGACGTGGGGGGCCATAGGTGGCGAGCAGTACTTC
CASSVGQTWGAIGGEQYF
>TRBD2|TRBJ2-7|.|TRBV28
TGTGCCAGCAGTCCGGGGGGTACAACGCCCTACGAGCAGTACTTC
CASSPGGTTPYEQYF
>.|TRBJ2-1|.|TRBV7-3
TGTGCCAGCAGTCCACCTCCCCCTAATGAGCAGTTCTTC
CASSPPPPNEQFF
>.|TRBJ2-3|many|TRBV7-9
TGTGCCAGCAGCCCTCAGGGAACTGGGCAGTATTTT
CASSPQGTGQYF
>TRBD2|TRBJ2-3|few|TRBV11-2
TGTGCCAGCAGCTTAGATCTTGAGCGGGAGGGCTGGGATACGCAGTATTTT
CASSLDLEREGWDTQYF
>.|TRBJ2-1|.|TRBV11-3
TGTGCCAGCAGCTTAGGAGGGGGAGGGAGAACCTACAATGAGCAGTTCTTC
CASSLGGGGRTYNEQFF
>.|TRBJ2-2|.|TRBV28
TGTGCCGGGGCGGGAAGGAGCACCGGGGAGCTGTTTTTT
CAGAGRSTGELFF
>.|TRBJ2-1|.|TRBV7-9
TGTGCCAGCAGCCCGATCGCCGGGAGCTCCTACAATGAGCAGTTCTTC
CASSPIAGSSYNEQFF
>TRBD2|TRBJ2-7|.|TRBV7-3
TGTGCCAGCAGCGCCTCGACTAGCGGCCCCTACGAGCAGTACTTC
CASSASTSGPYEQYF
>.|TRBJ1-1|.|TRBV5-1
TGCGCCAGCAGCTTGGACAGGTCTGGCACTGAAGCTTTCTTT
CASSLDRSGTEAFF
>TRBD2|TRBJ2-2|.|TRBV2
TGTGCCAGCAGTGTGTCGGCGGGACAGGTGGGACTAGCGGACTACCTTTATCACACCGGGGAGCTGTTTTTT
CASSVSAGQVGLADYLYHTGELFF
>.|TRBJ2-5|.|TRBV5-1
TGCGCCAGCAGCTTGGATGGGTTTGCGGAGACCCAGTACTTC
CASSLDGFAETQYF
>.|TRBJ1-2|.|TRBV9
TGTGCCAGCAGCCCTGAGGGGGTTGGCTACACCTTC
CASSPEGVGYTF
>TRBD1|TRBJ1-4|.|TRBV4-1
TGCGCCAGCAGCCAAGCGGGACAGCGGTCAACTAATGAAAAACTGTTTTTT
CASSQAGQRSTNEKLFF
>TRBD1|TRBJ1-5|medium-sized|TRBV9
TGTGCCAGCAGCACAGGGGGCAATCAGCCCCAGCATTTT
CASSTGGNQPQHF